This is a list of T cell receptor beta chains from one sample in a study of T-cell reconstitution after alpha-beta-depleted transplantation in children. TCRdb recomputed calls from the PCR reads with MiXCR, one row per CDR3 protein. This table holds about 590,000 distinct CDR3 sequences, over 10% found once. Sequenced here: PBMCs, mostly from graft donor cells, sampled 360 days after TCRalphabeta/CD19-depleted stem cell transplant. The receptors here all came from a male patient younger than 18 who had a stem cell transplant for acute myeloid leukemia, so the T cells may come from the graft donor. Each CDR3 is given without its conserved first and last residue. Not all rows give a size; the values are once, few, many and, for expanded clones, a class.

CDR3 length,V gene,clone size,CDR3 protein
12,TRBV7-2,few,ASSLLHRLYEQY
11,TRBV20-1,NA,SAKAGSYNEQF
12,TRBV27,NA,ASSSWGSNQPQH
14,TRBV20-1,NA,SARVDQGTWNTEAF
15,TRBV5-1,many,ASSWGFDSGYIYEQY
14,TRBV9,many,ASSGRRGGYTGELF
13,TRBV7-2,NA,ASSLSLAGSNIQY
14,TRBV9,many,ASFFGLAGVSYEQY
14,TRBV7-2,NA,ASPRTAGVPYNEQF
14,TRBV7-2,many,ASSPEIRGRQETQY
13,TRBV29-1,few,SVERGTGGYNEQF
10,TRBV29-1,many,SARPGTGELF
13,TRBV18,NA,ASSPLGQNKNIQY
14,TRBV25-1,NA,ASSESAVSSYNEQF
14,TRBV18,NA,ASSPEGQGLNYGYT
13,TRBV12-3/TRBV12-4,NA,ASSLAGGGNYEQY
14,TRBV15,NA,ATSRVWGLTSYEQY
12,TRBV15,NA,ATSRGQQTDTQY
13,TRBV18,few,ASSPPVMGKNEQF
14,TRBV5-1,few,ASGRGLAGGTGELF
12,TRBV28,few,ASSFWTHTGELF
14,TRBV4-3,few,ASSQEAGANTGELF
13,TRBV7-3,NA,ASSPPPGRPGELF
14,TRBV27,few,ASSPLILGSNQPQH
14,TRBV24-1,NA,ATSDLGGPGQETQY
10,TRBV9,few,ASSVGGEGYT
15,TRBV19,many,ASNPGPGGATNQPQH
10,TRBV20-1,NA,SAEGRSYEQY
14,TRBV20-1,NA,SARVFGRALGGELF
13,TRBV6-5,many,ASSYLGTGQESSF
16,TRBV20-1,many,SAATSGPFPSSYNEQF
12,TRBV5-1,few,ASSLDASPHEQY
12,TRBV4-3,few,ASSLGSPFGEQF
15,TRBV25-1,NA,ASSATMTGITSYEQY
13,TRBV2,many,ASSELAVGNQPQH
15,TRBV28,NA,ASSLGGIIYANTEAF
13,TRBV28,few,ASGSSGRSYNEQF
14,TRBV29-1,NA,SASGTGVFGVGTQY
18,TRBV5-1,many,ASSSRQGALAGDHSYEQY
14,TRBV25-1,many,ASSELRASGANVLT
10,TRBV6-6,few,ASRFRGLPLH
12,TRBV7-7,NA,ASSPSGWAREQY
10,TRBV3-1,many,ASSLYPNTQY
10,TRBV30,few,AWSSIFYEQY
13,TRBV7-6,NA,ASSFTGSSGNTIY
13,TRBV24-1,NA,ATSAPTQFQETQY
14,TRBV10-3,NA,AISALAGGFTDTQY
11,TRBV14,NA,ASSQVYWSPLH
11,TRBV12-3/TRBV12-4,many,ASTTRRWGVQY
16,TRBV4-3,NA,ASSQGFGWPSGANVLT
13,TRBV9,few,ASSGGLAATGELF
12,TRBV20-1,few,SAREGIVRKTQY
15,TRBV4-3,few,ASSQDRRLAGMDTQY
12,TRBV15,many,AHHEKGPTDTQY